This T cell receptor (beta chain) was captured by sequencing in a study of Tregs in tolerant kidney transplant recipients. Germline values: CDR1 MRHNA, CDR2 SNTAGT. The CDR3 length is 16 residues. V shed 4 bases and J shed 0 bases, with 13 bases lying between them. Overall study findings and caveats: Expanding Tregs on activated donor B cells appeared to best identify donor-specific TCRbeta clones. For some patients, primers changed over time, blocking nucleotide-level comparison.

Assay used: immunoSEQ multiplex PCR; TCRdb lists only in-frame clones, some missing. Among 3,800 or so clones listed, approximately 85% were seen once. Turning to this clone: Its matching antigen is unknown.

Unstimulated regulatory T cells (CD4+CD25+CD127-), CD4+CD25- non-regulatory cells, CD4 and CD8 cells were FACS-sorted from thawed PBMCs. The source of this sequence is a human donor who received a combined kidney and bone marrow transplant. The material sequenced was Tregs from blood, taken before the transplant. The rearrangement uses TRBV6-4 and TRBJ2-1; D is undetermined. The CDR3 DNA reads TGTGCCAGCAGTGCCAAGCCCCAATCCTCCTACAATGAGCAGTTCTTC. This sequence encodes CASSAKPQSSYNEQFF.